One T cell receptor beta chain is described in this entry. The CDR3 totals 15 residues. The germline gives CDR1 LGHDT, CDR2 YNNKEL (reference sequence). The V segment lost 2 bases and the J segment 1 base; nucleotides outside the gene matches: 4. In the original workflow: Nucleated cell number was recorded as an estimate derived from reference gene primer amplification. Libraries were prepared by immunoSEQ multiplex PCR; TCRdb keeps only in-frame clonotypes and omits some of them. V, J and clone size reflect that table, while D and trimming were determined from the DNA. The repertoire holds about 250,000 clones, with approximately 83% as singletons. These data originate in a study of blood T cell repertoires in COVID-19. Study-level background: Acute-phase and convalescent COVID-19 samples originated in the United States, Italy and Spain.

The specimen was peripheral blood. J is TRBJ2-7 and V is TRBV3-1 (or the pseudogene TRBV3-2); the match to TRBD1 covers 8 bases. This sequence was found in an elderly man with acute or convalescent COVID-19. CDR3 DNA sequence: TGTGCCAGCAGCCAACAGGGGACAGGATCCTACGAGCAGTACTTC. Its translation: CASSQQGTGSYEQYF.